This TCR beta chain derives from a study of blood T cell repertoires in COVID-19. Study-wide background: The origin of the acute and convalescent COVID-19 samples was the United States, Italy and Spain. PBMCs, B-cell-depleted T cells, or T cells were the source of the cDNA or gDNA that made up the material.

In the study's own analysis: Amplification of reference gene primers was used by the study to estimate nucleated cell counts. Assay: immunoSEQ multiplex PCR; the TCRdb copy retains only in-frame clones and omits some. V, J and clone size were drawn from that table, and D and trimming were deduced from the DNA. Of 130,000 to 150,000 clones listed, 75% to 90% are singletons. Germline-derived CDR1 and CDR2 are SEHNR and FQNEAQ (reference sequence). The V gene end was trimmed by 2 bases and the J gene end by 7 bases; junction bases not matched to a gene: 7. This CDR3 spans 15 amino acids. The V gene is TRBV7-9, the J gene TRBJ1-4, with 7 bases lining up with TRBD1. The sequenced sample consisted of peripheral blood. This sequence originates from a woman in her sixties or seventies with active COVID-19. This chain's CDR3 is CASSLMSGGREKLFF. In DNA, the CDR3 is TGTGCCAGCAGCTTAATGTCAGGGGGACGTGAAAAACTGTTTTTT. The complete variable domain, with remaining parts taken from reference TRBV7-9 and TRBJ1-4, reads DTGVSQNPRHKITKRGQNVTFRCDPISEHNRLYWYRQTLGQGPEFLTYFQNEAQLEKSRLLSDRFSAERPKGSFSTLEIQRTEQGDSAMYLCASSLMSGGREKLFFGSGTQLSVL.